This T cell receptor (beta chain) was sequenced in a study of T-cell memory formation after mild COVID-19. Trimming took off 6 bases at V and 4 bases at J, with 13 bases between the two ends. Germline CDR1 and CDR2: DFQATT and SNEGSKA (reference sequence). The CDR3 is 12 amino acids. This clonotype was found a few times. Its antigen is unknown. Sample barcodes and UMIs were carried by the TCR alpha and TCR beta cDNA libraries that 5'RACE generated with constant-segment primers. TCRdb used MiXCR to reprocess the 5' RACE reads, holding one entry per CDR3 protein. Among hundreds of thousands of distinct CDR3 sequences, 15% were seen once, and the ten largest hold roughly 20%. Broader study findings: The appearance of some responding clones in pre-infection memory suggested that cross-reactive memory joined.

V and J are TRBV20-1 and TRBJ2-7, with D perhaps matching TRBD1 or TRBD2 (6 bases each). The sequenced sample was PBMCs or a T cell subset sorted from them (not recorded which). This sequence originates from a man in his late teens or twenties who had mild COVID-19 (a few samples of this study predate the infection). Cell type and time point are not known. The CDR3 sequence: CSAWGAEYEQYF. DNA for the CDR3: TGCAGTGCATGGGGGGCTGAATACGAGCAGTACTTC.